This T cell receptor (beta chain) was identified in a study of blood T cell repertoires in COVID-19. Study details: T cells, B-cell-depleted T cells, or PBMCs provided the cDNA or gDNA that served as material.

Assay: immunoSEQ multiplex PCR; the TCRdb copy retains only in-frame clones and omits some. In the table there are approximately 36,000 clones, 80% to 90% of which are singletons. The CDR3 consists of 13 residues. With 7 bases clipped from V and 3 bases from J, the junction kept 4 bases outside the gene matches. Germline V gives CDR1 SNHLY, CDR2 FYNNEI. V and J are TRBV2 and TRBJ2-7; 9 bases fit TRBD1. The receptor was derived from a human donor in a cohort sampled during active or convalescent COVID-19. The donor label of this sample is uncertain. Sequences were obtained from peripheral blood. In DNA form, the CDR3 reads TGTGCCAGCACCCGGGACAGGGACTACGAGCAGTACTTC. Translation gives CASTRDRDYEQYF.